Following are 4 T cell receptor beta chains from one sample sequenced in a study of vaccination and CD4 T cells after COVID-19. Indicated time point: late sampling 161 to 241 days after vaccination in three convalescent patients. As for treatment: approximately 11-day PBMC culture with coronavirus spike peptide pools or control peptides (ViraFEST assay). No antigen has been identified for these receptors. At the Johns Hopkins FTIC core, DNA taken from cultured CD4+ T cells was sequenced by way of the Oncomine TCR Beta short-read assay. One entry per CDR3 protein results from TCRdb running MiXCR on the PCR reads. The sample includes 20,000 to 30,000 distinct CDR3 sequences, about 35% seen only once; the top ten take under 3.5%. Sequences were derived from CD4+ T cells from blood, cultured in vitro, sampled about 7 months after SARS-CoV-2 vaccination. The receptors were gathered from a human donor who had recovered from COVID-19.

The chain uses TRBV12-3 or TRBV12-4 and TRBJ1-2; 7 nucleotides match TRBD1. This CDR3 has 15 amino acids. Trimming removed 8 bases from V and 4 bases from J; junction bases left unmatched: 13. For the CDR3, the DNA is TGTGCCAGCGGTAGTTTCGGAGGGACAGCCTATGGCTACACCTTC. It encodes CASGSFGGTAYGYTF.

The rearrangement joins TRBV7-7 to TRBJ2-1, with 10 bases lining up with TRBD2. Germline assignment: CDR1 SSHAT and CDR2 FNYEAQ (reference sequence). The CDR3 has 16 amino acids. After removal of 6 bases from V and 3 bases from J, the junction contained 8 bases not matched to a gene. The CDR3 reads CASRPSGRAYYNEQFF. DNA of the CDR3: TGTGCCAGCAGACCAAGCGGGAGGGCCTACTACAATGAGCAGTTCTTC.

The rearrangement uses TRBV20-1 and TRBJ2-3; 8 bases line up with TRBD2. V was pared by 6 bases and J by 4 bases, with 3 bases of the junction left unmatched. The germline V gene encodes CDR1 DFQATT and CDR2 SNEGSKA (reference sequence). This CDR3 region has 12 residues. CDR3 DNA: TGCAGTGCAGGACTAGCTCCAGATACGCAGTATTTT. This encodes CSAGLAPDTQYF.

The chain joins TRBV7-2 to TRBJ1-3, with D hard to call. V was cut by 1 base and J by 4 bases, with 8 bases left in between. Germline values: CDR1 SGHTA, CDR2 FQGNSA. CDR3 length: 14 residues. CDR3 DNA: TGTGCCAGCAGCTTAGGACCGAAAGGAAACACCATATATTTT. Translating gives CASSLGPKGNTIYF.